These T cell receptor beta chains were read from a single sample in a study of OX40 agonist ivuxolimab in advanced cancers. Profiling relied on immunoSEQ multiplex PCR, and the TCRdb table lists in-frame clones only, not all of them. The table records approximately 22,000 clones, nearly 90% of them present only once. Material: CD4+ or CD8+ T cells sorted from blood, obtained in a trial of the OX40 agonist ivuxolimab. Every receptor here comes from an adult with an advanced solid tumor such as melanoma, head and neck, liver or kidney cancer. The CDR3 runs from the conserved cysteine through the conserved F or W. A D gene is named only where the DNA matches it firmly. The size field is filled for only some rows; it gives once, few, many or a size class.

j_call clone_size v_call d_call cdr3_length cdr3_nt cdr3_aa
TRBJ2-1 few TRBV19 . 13 TGTGCCAGTAGTATAGGCGGGTACAATGAGCAGTTCTTC CASSIGGYNEQFF
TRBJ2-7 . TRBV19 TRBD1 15 TGTGCCAGTAGTTCTGCCGGGACAGGGAGGGACGAGCAGTACTTC CASSSAGTGRDEQYF
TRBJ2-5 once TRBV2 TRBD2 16 TGTGCCAGCAGTCCGCGACTAGCGAGGTCTGAGGAGACCCAGTACTTC CASSPRLARSEETQYF
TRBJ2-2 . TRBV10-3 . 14 TGTGCCATCAGCCTCCCCTCGTGGACCGGGGAGCTGTTTTTT CAISLPSWTGELFF
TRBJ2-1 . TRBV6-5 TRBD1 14 TGTGCCAGCACTGAAGGGACAGGGGGCCTTGAGCAGTTCTTC CASTEGTGGLEQFF
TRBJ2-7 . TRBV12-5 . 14 TGTGCTAGTGGTTTGGTACTTCGCCCTTACGAGCAGTACTTC CASGLVLRPYEQYF
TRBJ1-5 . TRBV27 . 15 TGTGCCAGCAGTTTAGCCCATCTTAGCAATCAGCCCCAGCATTTT CASSLAHLSNQPQHF
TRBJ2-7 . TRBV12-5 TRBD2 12 TGTGCTAGTGGTTTTGCGGGAGGGGAGCAGTACTTC CASGFAGGEQYF
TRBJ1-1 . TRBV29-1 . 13 TGCAGCGTTAAGCCAGGAATGAACACTGAAGCTTTCTTT CSVKPGMNTEAFF
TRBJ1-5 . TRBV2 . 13 TGTGCCAGCAGAGACACTAGCAATCAGCCCCAGCATTTT CASRDTSNQPQHF
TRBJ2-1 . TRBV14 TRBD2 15 TGTGCCAGCAGCCAATGGGGGGGATCCTACAATGAGCAGTTCTTC CASSQWGGSYNEQFF
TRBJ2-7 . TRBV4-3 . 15 TGCGCCAGCAGCCCGGATATTGGGAGTCAATACGAGCAGTACTTC CASSPDIGSQYEQYF
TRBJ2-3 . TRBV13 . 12 TGTGCCAGCAGCTACTGGCGGGATACGCAGTATTTT CASSYWRDTQYF
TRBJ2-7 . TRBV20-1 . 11 TGCAGTGCTAGTCGGGACTACGAGCAGTACTTC CSASRDYEQYF
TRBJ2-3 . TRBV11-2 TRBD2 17 TGTGCCAGCAGCTTGGGCCTAGCGGGAGAGGGGGGAGATACGCAGTATTTT CASSLGLAGEGGDTQYF
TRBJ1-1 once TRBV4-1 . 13 TGCGCCAGCAGCCATAAGGGCAACACTGAAGCTTTCTTT CASSHKGNTEAFF
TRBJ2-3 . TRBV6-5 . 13 TGTGCCAGCAGGGGAGAGATCACAGATACGCAGTATTTT CASRGEITDTQYF
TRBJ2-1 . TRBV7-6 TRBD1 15 TGTGCCAGCAGCTCCCGGGACAGGGGGCTGAATGAGCAGTTCTTC CASSSRDRGLNEQFF
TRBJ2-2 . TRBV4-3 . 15 TGCGCCAGCAGCCACAAGCTAGCAGGGACCGGGGAGCTGTTTTTT CASSHKLAGTGELFF
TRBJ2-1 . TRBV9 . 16 TGTGCCAGCAGCGTAGTTGAGGAGGGAGAGGGCAATGAGCAGTTCTTC CASSVVEEGEGNEQFF
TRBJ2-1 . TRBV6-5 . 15 TGTGCCAGCAGTTCGTCCGGGACTTCTCCCAATGAGCAGTTCTTC CASSSSGTSPNEQFF
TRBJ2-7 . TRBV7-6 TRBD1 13 TGTGCCAGCAGCCGGGACAGCTCCTACGAGCAGTACTTC CASSRDSSYEQYF
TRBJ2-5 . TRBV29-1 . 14 TGCAGCGTCCTAGACAGACTTACAATTCGGACCCAGTACTTC CSVLDRLTIRTQYF
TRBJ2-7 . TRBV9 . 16 TGTGCCAGCAGCCTGGGGGCCAACCCCTTCTCCTACGAGCAGTACTTC CASSLGANPFSYEQYF
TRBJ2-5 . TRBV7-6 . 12 TGTGCCAGCAGCTTATGGCCGGAGACCCAGTACTTC CASSLWPETQYF
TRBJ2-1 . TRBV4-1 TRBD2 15 TGCGCCAGCAGCCAAGGCCAGCGGGAGGTGGTAGGCCAGTTCTTC CASSQGQREVVGQFF
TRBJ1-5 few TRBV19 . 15 TGTGCCACCGGTAATTGGAGGGGCACATATCAGCCCCAGCATTTT CATGNWRGTYQPQHF
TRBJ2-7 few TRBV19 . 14 TGTGCCAGTAGTAGGGCGGGAATAATATACGAGCAGTACTTC CASSRAGIIYEQYF